This passage covers 3 T cell receptor beta chains from one sample sequenced in a study of blood T cell repertoires in COVID-19 (dated by TCRdb to about 2020). Libraries were prepared through the immunoSEQ multiplex PCR assay. The immuneACCESS repertoire file appears here via TCRdb, limited to in-frame rearrangements. These files lack a portion of the clones; in checked studies, under half of the deficit traces to unresolved V genes, and the cause of the others is not known. The table for this sample lists 150,000 or so clones; less than 90% of them were counted only once. The ten largest clonotypes hold about 1.2% of the sample. Material for sequencing was PBMCs or T cells enriched from blood (not recorded which). The receptor set was obtained from a human donor with acute COVID-19. The donor label of this sample is uncertain.

The chain uses TRBV9 and TRBJ1-3, with 8 positions matching TRBD1. J lost 5 bases, V lost 3 bases, and 7 bases had no gene match. CDR1 and CDR2 from the germline V gene are SGDLS and YYNGEE. This CDR3 spans 15 amino acids. This CDR3 reads CASSEATGDRNTIYF. CDR3 sequence (DNA): TGTGCCAGCAGCGAAGCGACAGGGGACCGAAACACCATATATTTT.

The gene calls are TRBV7-3 and TRBJ2-3, with D uncertain. In germline, CDR1 is SGHTA, CDR2 FQGTGA. The CDR3 is 12 amino acids. V was clipped by 6 bases and J by 0 bases, with 4 bases between them. The CDR3 is CASSGSTDTQYF. As DNA, the CDR3 is TGTGCCAGCAGTGGCAGCACAGATACGCAGTATTTT.

The V call is TRBV4-1, the J call TRBJ1-5; 7 bases are shared with TRBD1. The V gene end was trimmed by 0 bases and the J gene end by 7 bases; junction bases not matched to a gene: 6. CDR3 length equals 15 residues. From germline, CDR1 is MGHRA and CDR2 YSYEKL. CDR3 protein: CASSQEWDSGQPQHF. Here the CDR3 DNA reads TGCGCCAGCAGCCAAGAGTGGGACAGCGGGCAGCCCCAGCATTTT.